Below are 30 T cell receptor beta chains sequenced from a single sample in a study of response to subunit inactivated influenza vaccine (dated by TCRdb to the late 2010s). The library was obtained by RT-PCR. Instrument on record: Illumina HiSeq 2500. Using fastp at Q25 and MiXCR, TCRdb reprocessed the public reads and kept productive beta chains. Each entry merges the rows of one CDR3 protein and shows their most common DNA and genes. Recorded for this sample are roughly 500,000 distinct CDR3 sequences; 16% of them occurred a single time. Of the sample, approximately 3% is held by the ten largest clones. The specimen was CD4+ T cells sorted from PBMCs, collected less than 30 months after vaccination. Every receptor here comes from a man between 50 and 75 years old who received an inactivated influenza vaccine. Donor details come from another sample of the same person, matched by shared clones.

The chain uses TRBV15 and TRBJ2-3; a possible D gene is TRBD2 (7 bases). Per the germline V gene, CDR1 is LNHNV and CDR2 is YYDKDF (reference sequence). V gave up 0 bases and J gave up 6 bases, with 13 bases separating them. This CDR3 spans 15 amino acids. The CDR3 is CATSRDLWGGDTQYF. CDR3 in DNA: TGTGCCACCAGCAGAGATCTCTGGGGGGGCGATACGCAGTATTTT.

The rearrangement uses TRBV4-2 and TRBJ1-6; 7 bases are shared with TRBD1. The CDR3 is 14 residues long. CDR1 and CDR2 (germline): LGHNA, YNFKEQ. V lost 0 bases and J lost 9; bases outside the gene matches: 2. CDR3 region: CASSQDNRGSPLHF. The CDR3, as DNA: TGTGCCAGCAGCCAAGATAACAGGGGTTCACCCCTCCACTTT.

The chain recombines TRBV9 with TRBJ1-3, with D maybe TRBD1 (6 bases). V lost 1 base, J lost 3 bases, and 14 bases lay in between. The length of the CDR3 is 16 residues. The germline CDR1 and CDR2 sequences are SGDLS and YYNGEE. Here the CDR3 reads CASSVPAGAGGNTIYF. The CDR3 DNA reads TGTGCCAGCAGCGTACCGGCAGGGGCAGGTGGAAACACCATATATTTT.

In its sample, this clonotype was seen a few times. The chain combines TRBV20-1 with TRBJ1-5; no definite D call. With 2 bases removed from V and 5 bases from J, the gap between germline ends came to 7 bases. The CDR3 spans 12 residues. The germline V gene has CDR1 DFQATT and CDR2 SNEGSKA (reference sequence). The CDR3 is CSARNTDQPQHF. The CDR3 nucleotides read TGCAGTGCTAGAAACACCGATCAGCCCCAGCATTTT.

The V and J genes are TRBV7-2 and TRBJ2-1; 10 positions agree with TRBD1. The CDR3 consists of 15 residues. Germline CDR1 reads SGHTA; CDR2 reads FQGNSA. The V and J ends lost 1 base and 10 bases, in that order; junction bases with no gene match: 7. CDR3 nucleotides: TGTGCCAGCAGCTTAGAGGGACAGGGGATACGGGAGCAGTTCTTC. Translated, it gives CASSLEGQGIREQFF.

The chain recombines TRBV7-2 with TRBJ1-5; D may be TRBD1 (6 bases). Germline values: CDR1 SGHTA, CDR2 FQGNSA. The CDR3 has 16 amino acids. The V and J ends lost 1 base and 1 base respectively, with 11 bases between them. The CDR3 DNA is TGTGCCAGCAGCTTAGTACCCAGGGGAAGCAATCAGCCCCAGCATTTT. Encoded protein: CASSLVPRGSNQPQHF.

The chain employs TRBV12-3 or TRBV12-4 and TRBJ2-1; D may be TRBD1 (6 bases). CDR3 size: 12 residues. The V and J ends lost 6 bases and 6 bases respectively, with 9 bases between them. CDR3 nucleotide sequence: TGTGCCAGCAGACCACAGGGCAATGAGCAGTTCTTC. It specifies CASRPQGNEQFF.

The sample holds many counts of this clonotype. V gene TRBV7-2 combines with J gene TRBJ2-3, with TRBD2 matching over 8 bases. Germline loops: CDR1 SGHTA, CDR2 FQGNSA. The CDR3 runs 15 residues. The trim removed 1 base at V and 2 bases at J, leaving 2 bases unmatched. The CDR3 loop reads CASSLVSGDTDTQYF. The CDR3 nucleotides read TGTGCCAGCAGCTTAGTTAGCGGGGACACAGATACGCAGTATTTT.

This clonotype was recorded many times. The chain uses TRBV4-3 and TRBJ2-5; 7 bases line up with TRBD1. Trimming removed 0 bases from V and 1 base from J; junction bases left unmatched: 5. This CDR3 has 16 amino acids. Looked up from germline, CDR1 is LGHNA and CDR2 is YSLEER. The CDR3 coding sequence is TGCGCCAGCAGCCAAGACCTTGGGACAGCCCAAGAGACCCAGTACTTC. Protein sequence: CASSQDLGTAQETQYF.

This clonotype was counted at least ten times. The chain couples TRBV29-1 to TRBJ2-1, with 10 bases aligning to TRBD2. CDR3 length equals 15 residues. V shed 3 bases and J 5 bases; nucleotides not matched to a gene: 7. Germline V gene sequence: CDR1 SQVTM, CDR2 ANQGSEA. The DNA of the CDR3 is TGCAGCGTTGACACTGGACTAGCGGCAAACAATGAGCAGTTCTTC. It translates to CSVDTGLAANNEQFF.

Concerning this clonotype: The junction differs from germline at one of its ends, possibly a read error. The rearrangement joins TRBV18 to TRBJ1-5; a possible D gene is TRBD1 (5 bases). The CDR3 has 14 residues. The V gene's germline CDR1 is KGHSH and CDR2 LQKENI. CDR3 in DNA: TGTGCCACCTCATTCCAGGGTGGCAATCAGCCCCAGCATTTT. It is translated as CATSFQGGNQPQHF. Variable domain in full (rest from reference TRBV18 and TRBJ1-5): NAGVMQNPRHLVRRRGQEARLRCSPMKGHSHVYWYRQLPEEGLKFMVYLQKENIIDESGMPKERFSAEFPKEGPSILRIQQVVRGDSAAYFCATSFQGGNQPQHFGDGTRLSIL.

This clonotype was seen many times. This chain links TRBV20-1 with TRBJ2-1; 10 bases agree with TRBD1. Germline assignment: CDR1 DFQATT and CDR2 SNEGSKA (reference sequence). The CDR3 contains 17 residues. Trimming removed 0 bases from V and 6 bases from J; junction bases left unmatched: 11. Here the CDR3 reads CSARDPNSRTGGNEQFF. The CDR3 bases are TGCAGTGCTAGAGACCCAAACTCCCGGACAGGGGGCAATGAGCAGTTCTTC.

This clonotype showed up just a few times. This sequence joins TRBV5-6 and TRBJ2-7; D unclear. CDR1 SGHDT and CDR2 YYEEEE come from the germline V gene. Between the trimmed V and J ends, which lost 6 bases and 2 bases, there was a span of 12 bases. The CDR3 consists of 13 residues. As DNA, the CDR3 is TGTGCCAGCACCCTCTCTCGAGCCTACGAGCAGTACTTC. It yields the protein CASTLSRAYEQYF.

This rearrangement joins TRBV7-2 to TRBJ2-1; TRBD2 might be the D (6 bases). Trimming removed 2 bases at V and 10 bases at J, with 15 bases between. Per the germline V gene, CDR1 is SGHTA and CDR2 is FQGNSA. This CDR3 region has 14 residues. The CDR3 region is CASSLTTLAGEQFF. DNA of the CDR3: TGTGCCAGCAGCTTAACCACACTAGCTGGGGAGCAGTTCTTC.

This chain uses TRBV5-8 with TRBJ2-4, with D uncertain. CDR1 is SGHTS, CDR2 YDEGEE, per germline. The CDR3 has 14 amino acids. V was shortened by 7 bases and J by 0 bases, with 11 bases between the two germline ends. The CDR3 DNA sequence: TGTGCCAGCGGTCGTTCAATAGCCAAAAACATTCAGTACTTC. It codes for CASGRSIAKNIQYF.

V gene TRBV20-1 combines with J gene TRBJ1-4; D uncertain. Trimming took 1 base from V and 1 from J, leaving 4 bases between them. Germline lookup yields CDR1 DFQATT and CDR2 SNEGSKA (reference sequence). The CDR3 length is 13 residues. The DNA of the CDR3 is TGCAGTGCTAGAGGGGGAACTAATGAAAAACTGTTTTTT. This encodes CSARGGTNEKLFF.

This clonotype was counted between two and nine times. The genes are TRBV20-1 and TRBJ1-2; no definite D call. The CDR3 loop spans 11 amino acids. V was clipped by 6 bases and J by 11 bases, with 16 bases between them. Germline V lookup: CDR1 DFQATT, CDR2 SNEGSKA (reference sequence). CDR3 DNA sequence: TGCAGTGCACCGTACCCATCCGGTTACACCTTC. It is translated as CSAPYPSGYTF.

This clonotype was observed a handful of times. V is TRBV7-8 and J is TRBJ1-1; TRBD1 agrees at 7 bases. Germline-derived CDR1 and CDR2 are SGHVS and FQNEAQ. V was clipped by 5 bases and J by 4 bases; unmatched bases: 4. This CDR3 has 13 residues. CDR3 sequence: CASSPGGFTEAFF. In DNA form, the CDR3 reads TGTGCCAGCAGCCCAGGGGGTTTCACTGAAGCTTTCTTT.

This clonotype was counted a few times. The rearrangement links TRBV7-2 to TRBJ2-4; perhaps TRBD1 as D (6 bases). Germline V gives CDR1 SGHTA, CDR2 FQGNSA. The CDR3 has 14 residues. Deletions cut 5 bases from V and 8 bases from J, with 16 bases between. The CDR3: CASSKTGHADIQYF. CDR3 bases: TGTGCCAGCAGCAAGACAGGCCATGCGGACATTCAGTACTTC.

This clonotype was detected ten times or more. The chain links TRBV12-3 or TRBV12-4 to TRBJ2-1, with D possibly being TRBD1 (6 bases). The V end was cut by 3 bases, the J end by 2 bases, with 11 bases between. CDR3 length: 15 amino acids. The chain's CDR3 is CASSFGQGPYNEQFF. The DNA for the CDR3 is TGTGCCAGCAGTTTCGGGCAGGGGCCCTACAATGAGCAGTTCTTC.

The V and J genes are TRBV4-2 and TRBJ2-3, with 7 bases lining up with TRBD2. The CDR3 has 16 amino acids. Per the germline V gene, CDR1 is LGHNA and CDR2 is YNFKEQ. With 3 bases clipped from V and 3 bases from J, the junction kept 9 bases outside the gene matches. The CDR3 region is CASSQRGTGGTDTQYF. CDR3 DNA sequence: TGTGCCAGCAGCCAGAGGGGTACCGGGGGGACAGATACGCAGTATTTT.

In DNA, the CDR3 is TGTGCCAGCAGTCCGACGTCCGACAGAACAATCCACTTT. As protein: CASSPTSDRTIHF. The chain uses TRBV28 and TRBJ1-6; the D gene is possibly TRBD1 (5 bases). Trimming took off 5 bases at V and 17 bases at J, with 19 bases between the two ends. The CDR3 extends over 13 amino acids. The germline CDR1 and CDR2 sequences are MDHEN and SYDVKM.

This sequence joins TRBV20-1 and TRBJ1-5; D unresolved. Germline lookup yields CDR1 DFQATT and CDR2 SNEGSKA (reference sequence). The CDR3 consists of 14 residues. The V gene lost 3 bases and the J gene lost 2 bases, with 11 bases spanning the gap. The CDR3 DNA is TGCAGTGCTAGCGACGCGTCGGGCAATCAGCCCCAGCATTTT. Its protein product is CSASDASGNQPQHF.

This clonotype appeared a few times. Here the CDR3 reads CASSPSSRGTNQPQHF. Written as DNA, the CDR3 is TGTGCCAGCAGCCCGAGCTCCCGGGGAACCAATCAGCCCCAGCATTTT. The chain has TRBV7-2 and TRBJ1-5, with D unresolved. The CDR3 has 16 residues. The V gene's germline CDR1 is SGHTA and CDR2 FQGNSA. V dropped 5 bases and J dropped 3 bases, with 17 bases sitting between them.

The DNA for the CDR3 is TGTGCCAGCGGGTCAGGGGGCTTATACGAGCAGTACTTC. Amino acids: CASGSGGLYEQYF. The rearrangement links TRBV7-9 to TRBJ2-7, with 8 bases matching TRBD1. Germline loops: CDR1 SEHNR, CDR2 FQNEAQ (reference sequence). The CDR3 is 13 amino acids. V lost 8 bases and J lost 4; bases outside the gene matches: 7.

This clonotype occurred a few times. The V call is TRBV4-3, the J call TRBJ2-3, with no clear D. Germline CDR1 is LGHNA and CDR2 is YSLEER. There are 14 residues in the CDR3. V lost 3 bases and J 1 base, leaving 8 bases between the germline ends. The CDR3 protein is CASSHILGTDTQYF. CDR3 coding DNA: TGCGCCAGCAGCCACATACTGGGCACAGATACGCAGTATTTT.

V is TRBV11-1 and J is TRBJ2-7, with 12 bases that match TRBD2. This CDR3 is built from 18 residues. V was clipped by 7 bases and J by 13 bases; unmatched bases: 26. Germline V CDR1 and CDR2: SGHAT, FQDESV (reference sequence). The CDR3 here is CASTQGPRSGRTSGDEYF. In nucleotides, the CDR3 is TGTGCCAGCACCCAGGGGCCTCGCAGCGGACGGACTAGCGGGGACGAATACTTC.

The sample holds a few counts of this clonotype. The chain joins TRBV28 to TRBJ2-4; D could derive from TRBD1 or TRBD2 (6 bases each). V lost 5 bases and J lost 9, with 14 bases in between. The germline CDR1 and CDR2 sequences are MDHEN and SYDVKM. This CDR3 region has 13 residues. The CDR3 coding sequence is TGTGCCAGCAGTAGAGCAGGGGAGGCCATTCAGTACTTC. Translated: CASSRAGEAIQYF.

In its sample, this clonotype was seen a few times. This sequence joins TRBV7-9 and TRBJ1-2, with a weak D call TRBD1 (6 bases). The CDR3 is 14 residues long. V was clipped by 6 bases and J by 3 bases, with 14 bases between them. The germline gives CDR1 SEHNR, CDR2 FQNEAQ (reference sequence). DNA of the CDR3: TGTGCCAGCAGTCGCGACAGGCCCCACTATGGCTACACCTTC. The encoded protein is CASSRDRPHYGYTF.

This clonotype was counted once. The gene calls are TRBV6-1 and TRBJ2-3, with 11 bases that match TRBD2. Unmatched junction bases numbered 5, after V lost 7 bases and J lost 2 bases. Germline values: CDR1 MNHNS, CDR2 SASEGT. The CDR3 is made up of 15 amino acids. DNA of the CDR3: TGTGCCAGCAAACTAGCGGGGGCTTTCACAGATACGCAGTATTTT. This encodes CASKLAGAFTDTQYF.